This T cell receptor (beta chain) was recorded in a study of blood T cells in healthy people across ages. Regarding the study as a whole: The study could not conclusively compare naive and antigen-experienced cells, given its unsorted PBMCs.

A J-beta primer mix and a sample-barcoded 5' primer were used in a second PCR of roughly 7 to 12 cycles. TCRdb reanalysed the 5' RACE reads using MiXCR and keeps one entry per CDR3 protein. Of 1.2 million to 1.5 million distinct CDR3 sequences in the sample, roughly 60% are singletons; the top ten hold 5% to 7%. As concerns this clonotype: What it binds is not known.

Samples each yielded at least 6 micrograms of total RNA. CDR1 is MNHEY, CDR2 SMNVEV, per germline (reference sequence). The CDR3 loop spans 15 amino acids. V shed 3 bases and J shed 4 bases, with 13 bases lying between them. The TCR was taken from a man younger than 35 in good health. Sequenced sample: blood. The genes are TRBV27 and TRBJ1-3; D might be TRBD1 (5 bases). Here the CDR3 reads CASSLKGKRGNTIYF. CDR3 nucleotide sequence: TGTGCCAGCAGTTTGAAGGGGAAGAGGGGAAACACCATATATTTT.